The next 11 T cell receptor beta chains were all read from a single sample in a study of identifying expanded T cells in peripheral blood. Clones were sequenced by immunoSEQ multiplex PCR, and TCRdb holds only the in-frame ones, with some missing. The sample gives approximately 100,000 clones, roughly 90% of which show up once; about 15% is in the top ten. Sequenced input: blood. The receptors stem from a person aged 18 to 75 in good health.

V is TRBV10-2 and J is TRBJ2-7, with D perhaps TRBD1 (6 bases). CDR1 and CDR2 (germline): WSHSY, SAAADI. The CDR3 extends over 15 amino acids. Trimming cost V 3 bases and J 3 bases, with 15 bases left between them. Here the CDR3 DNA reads TGCGCCAGCAGTGATGCCGTGGACAGCTTCTACGAGCAGTACTTC. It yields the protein CASSDAVDSFYEQYF.

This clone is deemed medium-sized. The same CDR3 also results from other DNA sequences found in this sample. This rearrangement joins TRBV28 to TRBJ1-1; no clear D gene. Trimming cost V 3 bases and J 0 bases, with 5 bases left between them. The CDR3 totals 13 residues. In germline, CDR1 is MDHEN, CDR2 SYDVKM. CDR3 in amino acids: CASSFLMNTEAFF. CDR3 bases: TGTGCCAGCAGTTTCCTTATGAACACTGAAGCTTTCTTT.

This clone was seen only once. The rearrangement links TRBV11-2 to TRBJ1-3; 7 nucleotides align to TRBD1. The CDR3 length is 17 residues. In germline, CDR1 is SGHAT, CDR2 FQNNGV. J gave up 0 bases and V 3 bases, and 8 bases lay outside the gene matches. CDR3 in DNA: TGTGCCAGCAGCTTTAGGGGACAGATCCCCTCTGGAAACACCATATATTTT. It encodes CASSFRGQIPSGNTIYF.

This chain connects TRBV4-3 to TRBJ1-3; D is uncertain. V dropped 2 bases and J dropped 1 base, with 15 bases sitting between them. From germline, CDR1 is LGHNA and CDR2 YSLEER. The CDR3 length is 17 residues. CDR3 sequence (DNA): TGCGCCAGCAGCCAAAATCTACAACGTAGTTCTGGAAACACCATATATTTT. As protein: CASSQNLQRSSGNTIYF.

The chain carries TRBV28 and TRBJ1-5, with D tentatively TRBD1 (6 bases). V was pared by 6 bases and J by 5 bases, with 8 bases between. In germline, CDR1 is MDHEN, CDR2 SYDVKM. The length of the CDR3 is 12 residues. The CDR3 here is CASSPGDQPQHF. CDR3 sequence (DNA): TGTGCCAGCAGCCCAGGGGATCAGCCCCAGCATTTT. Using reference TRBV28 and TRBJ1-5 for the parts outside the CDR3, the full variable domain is DVKVTQSSRYLVKRTGEKVFLECVQDMDHENMFWYRQDPGLGLRLIYFSYDVKMKEKGDIPEGYSVSREKKERFSLILESASTNQTSMYLCASSPGDQPQHFGDGTRLSIL.

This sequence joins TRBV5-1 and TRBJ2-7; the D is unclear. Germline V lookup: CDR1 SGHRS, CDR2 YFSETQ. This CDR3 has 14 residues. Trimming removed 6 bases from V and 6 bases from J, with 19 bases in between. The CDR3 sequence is CASTTGAESGEQYF. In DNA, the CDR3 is TGCGCCAGCACGACGGGTGCTGAGTCCGGCGAGCAGTACTTC.

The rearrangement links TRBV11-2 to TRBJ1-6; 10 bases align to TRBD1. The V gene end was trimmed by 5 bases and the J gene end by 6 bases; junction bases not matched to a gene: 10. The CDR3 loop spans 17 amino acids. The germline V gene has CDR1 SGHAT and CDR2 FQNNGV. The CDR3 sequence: CASSHSGQGTRNSPLHF. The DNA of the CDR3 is TGTGCCAGCAGCCATTCGGGACAGGGGACTCGTAATTCACCCCTCCACTTT.

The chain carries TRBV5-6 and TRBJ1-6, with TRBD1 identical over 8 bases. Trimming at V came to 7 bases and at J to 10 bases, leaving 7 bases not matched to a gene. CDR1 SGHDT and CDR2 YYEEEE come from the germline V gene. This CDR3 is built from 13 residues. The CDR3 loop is CASRYRGDSPLHF. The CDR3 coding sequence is TGTGCCAGCCGCTACAGGGGGGACTCACCCCTCCACTTT.

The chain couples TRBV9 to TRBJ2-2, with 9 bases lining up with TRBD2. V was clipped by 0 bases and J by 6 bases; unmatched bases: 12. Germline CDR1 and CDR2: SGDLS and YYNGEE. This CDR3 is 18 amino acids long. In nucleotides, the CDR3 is TGTGCCAGCAGCGTAGCCAGGTCGCGGGGGGGTATTGCCGGGGAGCTGTTTTTT. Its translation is CASSVARSRGGIAGELFF.

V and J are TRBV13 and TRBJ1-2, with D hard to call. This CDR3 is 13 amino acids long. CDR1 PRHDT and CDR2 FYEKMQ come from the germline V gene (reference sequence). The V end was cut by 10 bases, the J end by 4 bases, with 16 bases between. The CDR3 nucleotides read TGTGCCACCTCCAGAGGGCGCGGCTATGGCTACACCTTC. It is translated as CATSRGRGYGYTF.

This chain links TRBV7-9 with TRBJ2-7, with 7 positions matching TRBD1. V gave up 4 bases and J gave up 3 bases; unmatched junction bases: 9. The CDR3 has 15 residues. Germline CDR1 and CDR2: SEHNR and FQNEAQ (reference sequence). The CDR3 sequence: CASSSRQGFGYEQYF. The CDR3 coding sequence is TGTGCCAGCAGCTCCCGACAGGGTTTCGGCTACGAGCAGTACTTC.